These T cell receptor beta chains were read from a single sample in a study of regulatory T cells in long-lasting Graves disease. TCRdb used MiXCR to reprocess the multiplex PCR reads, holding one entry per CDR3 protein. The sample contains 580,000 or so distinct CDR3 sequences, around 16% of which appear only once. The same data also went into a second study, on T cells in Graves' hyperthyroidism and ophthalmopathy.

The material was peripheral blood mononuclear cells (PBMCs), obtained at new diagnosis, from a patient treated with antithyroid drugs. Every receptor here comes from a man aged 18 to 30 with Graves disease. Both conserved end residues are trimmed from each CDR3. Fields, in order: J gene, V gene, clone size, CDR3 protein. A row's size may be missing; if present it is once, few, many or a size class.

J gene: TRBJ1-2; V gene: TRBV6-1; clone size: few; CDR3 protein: ASSAQGAAANYGYT
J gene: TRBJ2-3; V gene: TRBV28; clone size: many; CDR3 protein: ASRQGTANTDTQY
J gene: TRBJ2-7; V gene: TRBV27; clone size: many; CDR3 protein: ASSLFGGVVYEQY
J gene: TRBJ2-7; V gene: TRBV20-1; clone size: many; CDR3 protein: SASRTGTSSYEQY
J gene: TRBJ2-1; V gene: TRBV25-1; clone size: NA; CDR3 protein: ASSPWTSGTSSYNEQF
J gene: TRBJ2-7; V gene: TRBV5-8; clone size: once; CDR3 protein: ASSSILDRGRREQY
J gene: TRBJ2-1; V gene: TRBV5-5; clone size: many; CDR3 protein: ASSLAMSSANEQF
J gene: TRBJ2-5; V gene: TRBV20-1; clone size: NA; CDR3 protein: SAPPGTSGGVAQY
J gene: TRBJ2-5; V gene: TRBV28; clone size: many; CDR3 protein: ASSLRAAGRKETQY
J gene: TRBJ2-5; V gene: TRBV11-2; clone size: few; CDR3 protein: ASSYPGGPETQY
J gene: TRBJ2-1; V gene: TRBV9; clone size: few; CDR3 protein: ASSPPEPAAEQF
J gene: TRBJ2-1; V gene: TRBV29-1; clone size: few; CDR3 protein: SVAGGTSGYNEQF
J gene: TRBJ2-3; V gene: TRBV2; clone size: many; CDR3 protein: ASLWARGTDTQY
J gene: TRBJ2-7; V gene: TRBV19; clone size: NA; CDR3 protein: ASSISRLSSYEQY
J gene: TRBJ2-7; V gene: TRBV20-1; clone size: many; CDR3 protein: SARPSDLYEQY
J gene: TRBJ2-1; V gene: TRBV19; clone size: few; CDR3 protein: ASRDQREGGNEQF
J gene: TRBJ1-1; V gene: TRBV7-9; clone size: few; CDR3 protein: ASTPFAAGPEAF
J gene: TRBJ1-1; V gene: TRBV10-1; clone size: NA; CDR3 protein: ASRAGQGATAF
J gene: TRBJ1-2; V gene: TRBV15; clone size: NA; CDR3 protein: ATSRGQGNSNYGYT
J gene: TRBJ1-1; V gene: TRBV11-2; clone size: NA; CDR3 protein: ASSFGGVAMVNTEAF
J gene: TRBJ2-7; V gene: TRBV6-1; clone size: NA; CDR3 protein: ASHGGYEQY
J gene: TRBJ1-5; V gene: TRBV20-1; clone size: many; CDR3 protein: SARGQDNQPQH
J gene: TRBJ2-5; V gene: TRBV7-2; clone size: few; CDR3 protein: ASSLVWGRGHETQY
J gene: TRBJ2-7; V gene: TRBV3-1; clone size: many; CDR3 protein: ASSQEAVAYEQY
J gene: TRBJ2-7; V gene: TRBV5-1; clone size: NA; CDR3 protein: ASSLRGTGAEEQY
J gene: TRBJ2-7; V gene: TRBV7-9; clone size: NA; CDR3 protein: ASSSGSPYEQY
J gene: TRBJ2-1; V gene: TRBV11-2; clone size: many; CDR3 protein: ASSATGTGF
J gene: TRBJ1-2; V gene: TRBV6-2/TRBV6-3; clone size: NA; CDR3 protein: ASRVLGGTGFAGYT
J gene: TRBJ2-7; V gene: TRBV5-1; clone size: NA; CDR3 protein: ASSLGRTYEQC
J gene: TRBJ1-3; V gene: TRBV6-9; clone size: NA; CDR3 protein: ASNYLWTASGNTIY
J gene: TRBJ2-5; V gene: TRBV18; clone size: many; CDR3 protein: ASSLGNQETQY
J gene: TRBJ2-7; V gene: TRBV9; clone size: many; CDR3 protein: ASSVGEVSTSYEQY
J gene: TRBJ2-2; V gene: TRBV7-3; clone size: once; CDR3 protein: ASSFGGLVVTGELF
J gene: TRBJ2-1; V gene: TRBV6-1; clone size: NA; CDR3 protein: ASTYNNEQF
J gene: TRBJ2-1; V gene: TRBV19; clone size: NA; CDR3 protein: ASSETGDSYNEQF
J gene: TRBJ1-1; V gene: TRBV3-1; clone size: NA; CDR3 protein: ASSQEASKNTEAF
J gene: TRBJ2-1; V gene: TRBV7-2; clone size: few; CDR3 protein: ASSLAEAGAYNEQF
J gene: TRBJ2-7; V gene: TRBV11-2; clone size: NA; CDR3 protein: ASSLERGGTHEQY
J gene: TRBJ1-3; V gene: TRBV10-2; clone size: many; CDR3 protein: ASSEIGVAVRGNTIY
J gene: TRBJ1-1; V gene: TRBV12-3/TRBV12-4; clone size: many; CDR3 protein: ASSPRGREAF
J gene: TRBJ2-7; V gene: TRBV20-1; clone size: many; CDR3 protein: SAFRALGGEQY
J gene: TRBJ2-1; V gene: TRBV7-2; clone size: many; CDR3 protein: ASRPGRGRGFYNEQF
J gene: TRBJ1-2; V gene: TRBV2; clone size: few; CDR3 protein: ASKTGLNYGYT
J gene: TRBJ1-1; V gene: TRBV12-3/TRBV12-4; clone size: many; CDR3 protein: ASSLGDRNTEAF
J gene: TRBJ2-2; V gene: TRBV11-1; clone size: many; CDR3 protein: ASSLDQTGYGELF
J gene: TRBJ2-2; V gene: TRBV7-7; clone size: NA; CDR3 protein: ASSFGSEGGELF
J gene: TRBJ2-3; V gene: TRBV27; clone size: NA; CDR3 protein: ASRLSRQETSTDTQY
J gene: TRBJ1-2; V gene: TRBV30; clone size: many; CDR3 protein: AWSYGNNYGYT
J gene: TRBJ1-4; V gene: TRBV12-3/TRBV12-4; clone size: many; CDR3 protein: ASSTTGSNEKLF
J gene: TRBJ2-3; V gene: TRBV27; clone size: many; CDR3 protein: ASNVGTGPTDTQY
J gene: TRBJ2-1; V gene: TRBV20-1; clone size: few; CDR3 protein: SLRREVGNEQF
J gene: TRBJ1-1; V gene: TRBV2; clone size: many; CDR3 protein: ASRTGTGNTEAF
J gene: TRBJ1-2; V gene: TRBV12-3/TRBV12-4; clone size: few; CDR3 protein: ASSLDGSPYGYT
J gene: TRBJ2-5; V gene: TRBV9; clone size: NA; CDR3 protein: ASSQVASGSRPLGAQY
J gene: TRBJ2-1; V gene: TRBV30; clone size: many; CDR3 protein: AWSAKNEQF
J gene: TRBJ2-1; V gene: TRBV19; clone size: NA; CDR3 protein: VSTNWGRDNEQF
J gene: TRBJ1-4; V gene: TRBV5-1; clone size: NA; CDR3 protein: ASSLRGGGGEKLF
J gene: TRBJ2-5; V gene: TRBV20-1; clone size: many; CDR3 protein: SAPDRGETQY
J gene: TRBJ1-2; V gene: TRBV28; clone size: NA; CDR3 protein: ASSQARGAVRGYT
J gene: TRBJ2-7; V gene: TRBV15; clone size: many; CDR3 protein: ATSRGTGGSYEQY